The TCR beta chain described here comes from a study of radiation and T cells in renal cell carcinoma (dated by TCRdb to 2018 to 2021). About the full investigation: The samples were obtained from a clinical trial, where primary renal cell carcinomas were treated with 15 Gy stereotactic body radiation therapy and then removed by nephrectomy 4 weeks afterward. A total of 50 to 60 samples underwent TCR beta sequencing, made up of about 26 tumors and approximately 27 peripheral blood samples. A total of about 4 million unique CDR3 nucleotide sequences, encoding 2.5 million to 3 million unique CDR3 amino acid sequences, were found across all 55 or so samples.

The CDR1 and CDR2 encoded by the germline V gene are LGHNA and YSLEER. The CDR3 sequence holds 13 residues, the cysteine and phenylalanine included. This entry keeps only the CDR3 DNA: 39 bases, framed from base 1. The time point label, read with the paper, signifies: blood 2 weeks post-SBRT. Explained via the paper, the treatment or condition label denotes: 15 Gy SBRT to primary tumor, nephrectomy 4 weeks later. To follow tumor-enriched clonotypes, peripheral blood was collected serially from radiation-treated patients at baseline and again at 2 weeks and 4 weeks after SBRT. Renal cell carcinoma with clear cell pathology was present in all patients. The QIAamp DNA Blood Mini Kit (Qiagen) was used to prepare genomic DNA for TCR sequencing. Samples were included in the analyses only if all quality control checks were passed. General conclusions and limits of the study: Because the trial had a single-armed design, the trial could not examine how radiation dose or scheduling affected the TCR repertoire. Because pretreatment tumor biopsies were not available, the study could not determine whether clonotypes were already present within the tumor at baseline. Dynamics of the blood repertoire were not tracked past 4 weeks after treatment. In blood, the top tumor clonotypes increased between baseline and 2 weeks post-radiation and then shrank by 4 weeks, which suggests that tumor-resident clones expanded only transiently.

Concerning this clone: Which antigen it targets is not known. The germline gene is not matched at one end of the junction; a read error may be the cause.

Following the manufacturer's recommendations, the immunoSEQ kit was used to generate TCR beta libraries from genomic DNA. For library preparation, a first multiplex PCR was performed with proprietary primers, followed by a second PCR in which unique barcodes were added, and bead cleanups were performed after each round. Each sample batch included a kit-provided positive control reaction and a negative control reaction. The final libraries were assessed on an Agilent 4200 TapeStation D1000 ScreenTape, pooled by volume, and quantified by qPCR. Sequencing was performed on an Illumina NextSeq500 with a MidOutput 150-cycle cartridge, and 156 Read1 and 15 Index1 cycles were run with kit custom primers. The pooled library was loaded at approximately 1 pM with a roughly 20% PhiX control spike-in. Regarding the original processing steps: Vendor-processed data were analyzed in R, with a clonotype defined as all T cells sharing the same CDR3 nucleotide sequence. In the clone abundance analyses, frequencies in each sample were normalized to that sample's 10,000 most abundant clones. Public T cell clones, which averaged fewer than five per sample, were removed prior to analysis. Tumor-enriched clonotypes and baseline blood-enriched clonotypes were defined as those with an abundance difference of at least 32-fold between compartments. A beta-binomial differential abundance model was applied to find clonotypes that expanded or contracted between blood time points. Tumor-blood repertoire similarity was measured with the Baroni-Urbani and Buser coefficient, and groups were compared using two-tailed Wilcoxon tests in R. TCRdb stores this immuneACCESS table with in-frame sequences only. Part of the clones is absent; in the studies checked, under half of the shortfall reflects unresolved V genes, and no reason is known for the rest. V, J and clone size were drawn from that table, and D and trimming were deduced from the DNA. The sample records fewer than 55,000 clones, approximately 80% of which are singletons. In total, the top ten clones hold around 29% of the sample.

This specimen consisted of blood, obtained from a patient whose treatment included radiotherapy and nephrectomy. The origin of this receptor is a woman aged 70-85 years with renal cell carcinoma. The rearranged segments are TRBV4-3 and TRBJ1-2; 7 nucleotides in the junction match TRBD1. The CDR3 amino acid sequence is: CASSEDRVQGYTF. The nucleotide sequence is TGCGCCAGCAGCGAAGACAGGGTTCAGGGCTACACCTTC.